This TCR beta chain was identified during a study of early T cells in non-severe SARS-CoV-2 infection. Individual cDNA molecules each received unique molecular identifiers attached to them. TCRdb reprocessed the 5' RACE reads with MiXCR, giving one entry per CDR3 protein. The data show 50,000 to 70,000 distinct CDR3 sequences, approximately 8% seen once. This clonotype was seen repeatedly, ten times or more. V was trimmed by 0 bases and J by 13 bases, leaving 15 bases between them. CDR3 length: 12 amino acids. Per the germline V gene, CDR1 is DFQATT and CDR2 is SNEGSKA (reference sequence). Input material: whole blood. The origin of this receptor is an adult who was a healthcare worker with PCR-confirmed SARS-CoV-2 infection or an uninfected control (not recorded which). The rearrangement uses TRBV20-1 and TRBJ1-1; perhaps TRBD1 as D (5 bases). CDR3 residues: CSARDGTYLLFF. Here the CDR3 DNA reads TGCAGTGCTAGAGACGGGACCTACCTTCTTTTCTTT.